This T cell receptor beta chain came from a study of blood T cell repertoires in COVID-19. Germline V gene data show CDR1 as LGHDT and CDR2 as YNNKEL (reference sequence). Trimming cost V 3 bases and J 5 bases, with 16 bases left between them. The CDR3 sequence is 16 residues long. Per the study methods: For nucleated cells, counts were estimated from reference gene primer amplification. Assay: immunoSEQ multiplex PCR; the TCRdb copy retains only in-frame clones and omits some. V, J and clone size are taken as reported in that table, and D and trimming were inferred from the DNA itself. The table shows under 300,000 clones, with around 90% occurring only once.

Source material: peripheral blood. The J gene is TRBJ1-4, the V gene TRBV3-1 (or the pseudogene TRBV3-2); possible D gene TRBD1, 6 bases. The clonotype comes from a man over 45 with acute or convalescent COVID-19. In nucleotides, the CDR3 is TGTGCCAGCAGCCACATGCCGGGACATAGGAATGAAAAACTGTTTTTT. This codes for CASSHMPGHRNEKLFF.